Listed below are T cell receptor beta chains from one sample, sequenced in a study of CD8 T cells in Susac syndrome. MiXCR, run by TCRdb on the immunoSEQ multiplex PCR reads, gives a single entry per CDR3 protein. The data contain just over 150,000 distinct CDR3 sequences, 95% of them singletons. What was sequenced was CD8+ T cells from PBMCs. The receptors originated from a human donor with multiple sclerosis. The CDR3 runs from the conserved cysteine through the conserved F or W. Fields, in order: CDR3 DNA, CDR3 protein, D gene, clone size, V gene, J gene. A D gene is named only where the DNA matches it firmly. Clone size is shown for a subset of rows, as once, few, many or a class of expanded clone.

cdr3_nt: TGCAGCGTTGAAATTAAGGGCCGTTTTGCAGATACGCAGTATTTT
cdr3_aa: CSVEIKGRFADTQYF
d_call: .
clone_size: .
v_call: TRBV29-1
j_call: TRBJ2-3

cdr3_nt: TGTGCCAGCAGCTTACGGGACAGTTTTGAGACCCAGTACTTC
cdr3_aa: CASSLRDSFETQYF
d_call: TRBD1
clone_size: .
v_call: TRBV11-2
j_call: TRBJ2-5

cdr3_nt: TGCAGTGCTTCCCACATAGGGACTGCTGAATACGATGAGCAGTTCTTC
cdr3_aa: CSASHIGTAEYDEQFF
d_call: .
clone_size: .
v_call: TRBV20-1
j_call: TRBJ2-1

cdr3_nt: TGTGCCACCAGACAAGGGGGACTTGAAGCTTTCTTT
cdr3_aa: CATRQGGLEAFF
d_call: .
clone_size: once
v_call: TRBV27
j_call: TRBJ1-1

cdr3_nt: TGTGCCACCTATGGGGTTCGTCGCAGGGATTATGGCTACACCTTC
cdr3_aa: CATYGVRRRDYGYTF
d_call: .
clone_size: .
v_call: TRBV27
j_call: TRBJ1-2

cdr3_nt: TGTGCCAGCAGCGTGGGCTCTGGGAGCGGGGGGTACAATGAGCAGTTCTTC
cdr3_aa: CASSVGSGSGGYNEQFF
d_call: TRBD2
clone_size: once
v_call: TRBV9
j_call: TRBJ2-1

cdr3_nt: TGTGCCAGCCGGGGACAAAGTGCACAGGAGCAGTACTTC
cdr3_aa: CASRGQSAQEQYF
d_call: .
clone_size: .
v_call: TRBV7-6
j_call: TRBJ2-7

cdr3_nt: TGTGCCAGCACCCGAGGGAGGGGGGCCATCAGGGATACGCAGTATTTT
cdr3_aa: CASTRGRGAIRDTQYF
d_call: .
clone_size: .
v_call: TRBV7-8
j_call: TRBJ2-3

cdr3_nt: TGTGCCTCCAGGGATCGGAACACCGGGGAGCTGTTTTTT
cdr3_aa: CASRDRNTGELFF
d_call: .
clone_size: .
v_call: TRBV5-6
j_call: TRBJ2-2

cdr3_nt: TGTGCCAGCAGCTTTTTCGGGGGTAACTACGAGCAGTACTTC
cdr3_aa: CASSFFGGNYEQYF
d_call: .
clone_size: .
v_call: TRBV13
j_call: TRBJ2-7

cdr3_nt: TGTGCCAGCAGCTATAGGATTCGGGATTCACCCCTCCACTTT
cdr3_aa: CASSYRIRDSPLHF
d_call: .
clone_size: .
v_call: TRBV5-8
j_call: TRBJ1-6

cdr3_nt: TGTGCCACCCTCAGGGGAAAGACCCAGTACTTC
cdr3_aa: CATLRGKTQYF
d_call: .
clone_size: .
v_call: TRBV25-1
j_call: TRBJ2-5

cdr3_nt: TGCAGCGTTTCGGGGTGGCAGGGGGCCAACGTCCTGACTTTC
cdr3_aa: CSVSGWQGANVLTF
d_call: .
clone_size: .
v_call: TRBV29-1
j_call: TRBJ2-6

cdr3_nt: TGTGCCAGCAGCCAAGATGGTCCCACGGACTATGGCTACACCTTC
cdr3_aa: CASSQDGPTDYGYTF
d_call: .
clone_size: .
v_call: TRBV3-1
j_call: TRBJ1-2

cdr3_nt: TGCAGCGTTTCTCATCCTCGGACAGGCCGTCCCTCTGGAAACACCATATATTTT
cdr3_aa: CSVSHPRTGRPSGNTIYF
d_call: TRBD1
clone_size: .
v_call: TRBV29-1
j_call: TRBJ1-3

cdr3_nt: TGTGCCTGCATGGACAGGGGGCTTTACGAGCAGTACTTC
cdr3_aa: CACMDRGLYEQYF
d_call: TRBD1
clone_size: .
v_call: TRBV30
j_call: TRBJ2-7